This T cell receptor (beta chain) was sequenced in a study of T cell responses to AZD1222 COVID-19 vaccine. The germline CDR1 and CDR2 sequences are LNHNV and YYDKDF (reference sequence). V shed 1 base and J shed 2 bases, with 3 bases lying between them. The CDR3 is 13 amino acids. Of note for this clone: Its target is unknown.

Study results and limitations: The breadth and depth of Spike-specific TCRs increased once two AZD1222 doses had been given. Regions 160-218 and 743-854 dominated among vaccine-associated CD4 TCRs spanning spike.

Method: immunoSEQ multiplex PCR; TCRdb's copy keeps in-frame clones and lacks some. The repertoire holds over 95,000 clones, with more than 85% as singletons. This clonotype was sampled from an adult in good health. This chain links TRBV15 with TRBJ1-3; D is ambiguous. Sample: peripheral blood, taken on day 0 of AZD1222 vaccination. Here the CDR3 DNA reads TGTGCCACCAGCAGAGCGCCTGGAAACACCATATATTTT. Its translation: CATSRAPGNTIYF. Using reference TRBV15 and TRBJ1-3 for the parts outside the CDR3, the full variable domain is DAMVIQNPRYQVTQFGKPVTLSCSQTLNHNVMYWYQQKSSQAPKLLFHYYDKDFNNEADTPDNFQSRRPNTSFCFLDIRSPGLGDTAMYLCATSRAPGNTIYFGEGSWLTVV.